This T cell receptor (beta chain) was recorded in a study of T cell responses to AZD1222 COVID-19 vaccine. TCRdb's copy holds only in-frame clones and misses some; the assay was immunoSEQ multiplex PCR. Of about 110,000 clones listed, less than 95% are singletons. General study findings and limits: Regions 160-218 and 743-854 held dominance among vaccine-associated CD4 TCRs, which spanned spike. Repertoire sampling happened only post peak T cell response.

V dropped 6 bases and J dropped 7 bases, with 9 bases sitting between them. CDR3 size: 11 residues. Germline-derived CDR1 and CDR2 are MRHNA and SNTAGT. Concerning this clone itself: Its antigen is undetermined.

This chain uses TRBV6-4 with TRBJ1-1; D is undetermined. The input for sequencing was peripheral blood, taken 28 days after the second AZD1222 dose. The clonotype originates from an adult who received the AZD1222 COVID-19 vaccine. CDR3 nucleotides: TGTGCCAGCAGGGGTGACGGTGAAGCTTTCTTT. This sequence encodes CASRGDGEAFF.